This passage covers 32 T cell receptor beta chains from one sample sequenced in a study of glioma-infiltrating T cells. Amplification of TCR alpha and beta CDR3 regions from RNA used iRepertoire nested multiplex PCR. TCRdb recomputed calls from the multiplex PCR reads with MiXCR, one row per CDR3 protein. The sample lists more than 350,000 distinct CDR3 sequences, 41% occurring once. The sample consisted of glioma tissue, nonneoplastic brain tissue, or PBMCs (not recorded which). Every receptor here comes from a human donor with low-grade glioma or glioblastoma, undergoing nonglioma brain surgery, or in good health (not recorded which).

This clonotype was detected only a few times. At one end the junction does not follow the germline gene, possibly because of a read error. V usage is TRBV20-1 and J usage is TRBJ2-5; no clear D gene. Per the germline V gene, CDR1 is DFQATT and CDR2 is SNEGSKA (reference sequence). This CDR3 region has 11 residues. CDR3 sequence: CSARVPPPADF. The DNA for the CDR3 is TGCAGTGCTAGAGTCCCCCCTCCCGCGGACTTC.

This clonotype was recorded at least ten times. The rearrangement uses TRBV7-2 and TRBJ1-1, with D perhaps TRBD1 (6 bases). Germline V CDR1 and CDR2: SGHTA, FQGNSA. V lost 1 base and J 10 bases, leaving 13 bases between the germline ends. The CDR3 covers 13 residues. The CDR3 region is CASSLETGLGAFF. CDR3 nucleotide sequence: TGTGCCAGCAGCTTAGAGACAGGCTTGGGAGCTTTCTTT.

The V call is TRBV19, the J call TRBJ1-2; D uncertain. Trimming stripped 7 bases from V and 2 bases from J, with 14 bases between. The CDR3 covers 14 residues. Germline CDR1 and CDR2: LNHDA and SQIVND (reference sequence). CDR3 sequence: CASTIRTANYGYTF. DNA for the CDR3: TGTGCCAGTACGATTCGGACGGCGAACTATGGCTACACCTTC.

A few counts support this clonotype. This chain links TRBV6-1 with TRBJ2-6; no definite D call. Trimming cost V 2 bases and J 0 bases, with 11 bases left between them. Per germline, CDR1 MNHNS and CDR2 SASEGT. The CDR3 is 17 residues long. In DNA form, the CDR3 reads TGTGCCAGCAGTGAATTTTACAGCCCCTCTGGGGCCAACGTCCTGACTTTC. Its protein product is CASSEFYSPSGANVLTF.

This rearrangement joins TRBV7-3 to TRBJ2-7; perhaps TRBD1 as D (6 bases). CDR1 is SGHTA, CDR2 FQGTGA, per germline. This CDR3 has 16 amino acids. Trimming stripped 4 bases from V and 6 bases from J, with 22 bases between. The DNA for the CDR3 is TGTGCCAGCAGCTCTCGAGGGGGACGCACCGCCAGCGAGCAGTACTTC. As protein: CASSSRGGRTASEQYF.

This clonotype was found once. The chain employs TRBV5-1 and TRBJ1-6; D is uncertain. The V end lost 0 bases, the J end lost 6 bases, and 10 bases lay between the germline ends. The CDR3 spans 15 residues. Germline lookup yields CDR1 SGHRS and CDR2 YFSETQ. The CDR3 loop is CASSLDTVANSPLHF. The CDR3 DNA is TGCGCCAGCAGCTTGGATACAGTCGCTAATTCACCCCTCCACTTT. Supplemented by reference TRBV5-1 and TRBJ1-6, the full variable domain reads KAGVTQTPRYLIKTRGQQVTLSCSPISGHRSVSWYQQTPGQGLQFLFEYFSETQRNKGNFPGRFSGRQFSNSRSEMNVSTLELGDSALYLCASSLDTVANSPLHFGNGTRLTVT.

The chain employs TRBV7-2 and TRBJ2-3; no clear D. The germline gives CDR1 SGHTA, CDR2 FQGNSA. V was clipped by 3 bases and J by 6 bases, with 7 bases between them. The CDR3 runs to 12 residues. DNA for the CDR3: TGTGCCAGCAGCTTTCCAAGGGATACGCAGTATTTT. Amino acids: CASSFPRDTQYF.

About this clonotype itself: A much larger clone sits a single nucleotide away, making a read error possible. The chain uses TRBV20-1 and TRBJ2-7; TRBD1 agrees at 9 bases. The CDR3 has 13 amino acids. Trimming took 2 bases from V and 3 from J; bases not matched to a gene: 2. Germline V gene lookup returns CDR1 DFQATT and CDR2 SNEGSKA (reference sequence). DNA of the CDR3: TGCAGTGCTAGATCGGGACAGGGCTACGAGCAGTACTTC. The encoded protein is CSARSGQGYEQYF.

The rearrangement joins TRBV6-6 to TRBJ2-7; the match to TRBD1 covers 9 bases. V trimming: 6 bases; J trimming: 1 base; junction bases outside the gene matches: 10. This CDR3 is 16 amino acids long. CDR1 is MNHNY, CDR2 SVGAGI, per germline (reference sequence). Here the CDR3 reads CASSNNWGQGSYEQYF. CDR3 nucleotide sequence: TGTGCCAGCAGCAACAATTGGGGACAGGGATCCTACGAGCAGTACTTC.

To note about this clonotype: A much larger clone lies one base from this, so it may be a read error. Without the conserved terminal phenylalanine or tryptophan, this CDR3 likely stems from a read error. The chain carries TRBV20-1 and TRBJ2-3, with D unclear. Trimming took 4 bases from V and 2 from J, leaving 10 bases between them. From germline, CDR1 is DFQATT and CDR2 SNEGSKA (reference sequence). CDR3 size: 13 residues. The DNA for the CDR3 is TGCAGTGCTAAGGCCAGGCCCACAGATACGCAGTATCTT. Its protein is CSAKARPTDTQYL.

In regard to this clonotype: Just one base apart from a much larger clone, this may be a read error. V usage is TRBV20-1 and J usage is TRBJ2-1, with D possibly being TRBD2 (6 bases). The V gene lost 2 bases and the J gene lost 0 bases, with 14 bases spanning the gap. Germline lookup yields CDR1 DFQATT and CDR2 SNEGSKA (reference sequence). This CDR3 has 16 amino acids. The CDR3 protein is CSARYTSSASYNEQFF. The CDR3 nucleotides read TGCAGTGCTAGATATACGTCTAGCGCCTCCTACAATGAGCAGTTCTTC.

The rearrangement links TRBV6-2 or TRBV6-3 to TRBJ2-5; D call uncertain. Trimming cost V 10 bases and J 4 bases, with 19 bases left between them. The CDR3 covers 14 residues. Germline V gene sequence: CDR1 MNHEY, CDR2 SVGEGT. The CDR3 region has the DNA TGTGCCATCAGAAAGACTGGGCCTGGAGAGACCCAGTACTTC. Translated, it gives CAIRKTGPGETQYF.

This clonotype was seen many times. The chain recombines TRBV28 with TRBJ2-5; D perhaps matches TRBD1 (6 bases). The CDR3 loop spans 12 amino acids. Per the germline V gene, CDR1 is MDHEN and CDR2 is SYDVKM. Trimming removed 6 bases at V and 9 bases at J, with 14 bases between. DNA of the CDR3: TGTGCCAGCAGCTGGGACAATATGGCCCAGTACTTC. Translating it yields CASSWDNMAQYF.

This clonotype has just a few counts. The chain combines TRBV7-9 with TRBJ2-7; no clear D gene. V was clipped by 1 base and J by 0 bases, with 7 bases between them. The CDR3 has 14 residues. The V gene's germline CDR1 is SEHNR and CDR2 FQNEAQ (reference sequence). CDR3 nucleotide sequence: TGTGCCAGCAGCTTAGACAGCAGCTCCTACGAGCAGTACTTC. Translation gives CASSLDSSSYEQYF.

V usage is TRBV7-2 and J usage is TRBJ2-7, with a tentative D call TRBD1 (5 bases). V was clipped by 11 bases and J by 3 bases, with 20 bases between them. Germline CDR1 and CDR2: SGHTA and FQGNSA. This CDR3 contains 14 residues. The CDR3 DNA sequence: TGTGCCTGCCGCGATTGGAGACAGAACTACGAGCAGTACTTC. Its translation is CACRDWRQNYEQYF.

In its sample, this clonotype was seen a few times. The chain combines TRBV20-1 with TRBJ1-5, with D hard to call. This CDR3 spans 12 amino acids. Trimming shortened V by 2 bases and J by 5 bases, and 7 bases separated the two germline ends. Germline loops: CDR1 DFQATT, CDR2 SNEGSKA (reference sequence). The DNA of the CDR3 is TGCAGTGCTAGACAGGTAGATCAGCCCCAGCATTTT. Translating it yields CSARQVDQPQHF.

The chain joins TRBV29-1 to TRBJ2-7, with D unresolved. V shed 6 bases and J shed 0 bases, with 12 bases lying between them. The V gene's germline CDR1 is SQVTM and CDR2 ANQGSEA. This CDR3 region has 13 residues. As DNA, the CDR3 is TGCAGCGTAACATTACGGACCTCCTACGAGCAGTACTTC. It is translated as CSVTLRTSYEQYF.

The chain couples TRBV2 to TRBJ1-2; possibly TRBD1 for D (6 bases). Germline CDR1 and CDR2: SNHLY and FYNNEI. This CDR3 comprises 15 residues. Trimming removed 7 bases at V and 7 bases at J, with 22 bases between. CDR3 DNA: TGTGCCAGCACGCCCGGGACAATAAGTCGGGGTGGCTACACCTTC. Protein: CASTPGTISRGGYTF.

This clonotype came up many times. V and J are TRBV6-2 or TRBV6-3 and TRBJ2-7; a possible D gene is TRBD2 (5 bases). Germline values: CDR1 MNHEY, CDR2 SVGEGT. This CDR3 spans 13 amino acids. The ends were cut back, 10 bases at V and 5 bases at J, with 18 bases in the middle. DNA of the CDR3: TGTGCCACCGCTGGGAGAGGTCTCCACGAGCAGTACTTC. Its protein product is CATAGRGLHEQYF.

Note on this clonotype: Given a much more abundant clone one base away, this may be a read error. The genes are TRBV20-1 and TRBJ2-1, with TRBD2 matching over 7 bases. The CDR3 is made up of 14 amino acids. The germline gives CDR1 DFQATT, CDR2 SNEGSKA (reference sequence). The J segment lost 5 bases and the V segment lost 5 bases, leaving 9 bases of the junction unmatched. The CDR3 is CSAQEPSGDNEQFF. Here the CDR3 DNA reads TGCAGTGCTCAGGAGCCTAGCGGAGACAATGAGCAGTTCTTC.

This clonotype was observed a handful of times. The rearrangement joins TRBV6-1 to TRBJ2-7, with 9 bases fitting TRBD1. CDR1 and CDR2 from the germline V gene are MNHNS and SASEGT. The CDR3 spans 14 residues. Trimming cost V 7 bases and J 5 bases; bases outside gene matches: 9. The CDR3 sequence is CASTMGQGLNEQYF. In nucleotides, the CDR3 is TGTGCCAGCACCATGGGACAGGGTCTTAACGAGCAGTACTTC.

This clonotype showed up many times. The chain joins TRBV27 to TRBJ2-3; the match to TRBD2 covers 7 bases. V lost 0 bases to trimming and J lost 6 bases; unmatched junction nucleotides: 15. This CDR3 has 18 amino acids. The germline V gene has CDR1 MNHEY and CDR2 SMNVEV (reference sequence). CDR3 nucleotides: TGTGCCAGCAGTTTATCTCCGACCGGGGGGAGGGCCATGGATACGCAGTATTTT. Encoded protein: CASSLSPTGGRAMDTQYF.

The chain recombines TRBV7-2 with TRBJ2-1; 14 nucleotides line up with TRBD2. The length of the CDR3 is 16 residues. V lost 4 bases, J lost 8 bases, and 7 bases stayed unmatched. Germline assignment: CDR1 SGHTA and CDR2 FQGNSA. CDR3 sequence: CASSWGLAGEGYEQFF. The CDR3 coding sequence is TGTGCCAGCAGCTGGGGACTAGCGGGAGAAGGATATGAGCAGTTCTTC.

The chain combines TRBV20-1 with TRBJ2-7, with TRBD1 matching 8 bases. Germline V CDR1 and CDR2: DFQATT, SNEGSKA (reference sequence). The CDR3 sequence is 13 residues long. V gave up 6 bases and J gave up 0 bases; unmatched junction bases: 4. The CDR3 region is CSAWTGSSYEQYF. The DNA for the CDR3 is TGCAGTGCATGGACAGGGAGCTCCTACGAGCAGTACTTC.

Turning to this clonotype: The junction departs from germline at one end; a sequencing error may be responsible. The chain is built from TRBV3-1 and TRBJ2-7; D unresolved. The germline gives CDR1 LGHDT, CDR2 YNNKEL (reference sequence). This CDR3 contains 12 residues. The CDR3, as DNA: TGTGCCAGCAGCCAAGCCCCATACGAGCAGCACTTC. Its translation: CASSQAPYEQHF.

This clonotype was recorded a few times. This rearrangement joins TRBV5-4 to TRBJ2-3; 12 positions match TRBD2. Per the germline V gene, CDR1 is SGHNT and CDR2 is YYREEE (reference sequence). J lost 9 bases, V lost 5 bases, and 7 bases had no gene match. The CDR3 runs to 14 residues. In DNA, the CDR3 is TGTGCCAGCAGACTAGCGGGAGGTCCCGAGACGCAGTATTTT. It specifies CASRLAGGPETQYF. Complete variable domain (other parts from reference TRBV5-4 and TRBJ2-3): ETGVTQSPTHLIKTRGQQVTLRCSSQSGHNTVSWYQQALGQGPQFIFQYYREEENGRGNFPPRFSGLQFPNYSSELNVNALELDDSALYLCASRLAGGPETQYFGPGTRLTVL.

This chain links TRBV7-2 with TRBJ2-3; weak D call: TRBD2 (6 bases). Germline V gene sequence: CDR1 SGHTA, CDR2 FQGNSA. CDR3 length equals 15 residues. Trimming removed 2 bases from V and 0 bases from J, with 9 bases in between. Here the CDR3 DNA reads TGTGCCAGCAGCTTATGGAGCGGGAGCACAGATACGCAGTATTTT. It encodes CASSLWSGSTDTQYF.

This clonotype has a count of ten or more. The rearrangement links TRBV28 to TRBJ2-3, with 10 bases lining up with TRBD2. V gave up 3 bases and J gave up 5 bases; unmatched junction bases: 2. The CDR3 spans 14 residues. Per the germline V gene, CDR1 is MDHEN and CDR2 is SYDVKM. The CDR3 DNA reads TGTGCCAGCAGTTTTCGACTAGCGGGAGATACGCAGTATTTT. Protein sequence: CASSFRLAGDTQYF. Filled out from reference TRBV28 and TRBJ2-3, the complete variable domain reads DVKVTQSSRYLVKRTGEKVFLECVQDMDHENMFWYRQDPGLGLRLIYFSYDVKMKEKGDIPEGYSVSREKKERFSLILESASTNQTSMYLCASSFRLAGDTQYFGPGTRLTVL.

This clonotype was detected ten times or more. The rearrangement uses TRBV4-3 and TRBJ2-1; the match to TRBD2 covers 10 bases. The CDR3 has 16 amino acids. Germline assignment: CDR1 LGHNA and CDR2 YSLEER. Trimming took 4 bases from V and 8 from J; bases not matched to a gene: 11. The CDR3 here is CASSPLGASGSDEQFF. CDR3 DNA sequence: TGCGCCAGCAGCCCCCTGGGGGCTAGCGGGAGTGATGAGCAGTTCTTC.

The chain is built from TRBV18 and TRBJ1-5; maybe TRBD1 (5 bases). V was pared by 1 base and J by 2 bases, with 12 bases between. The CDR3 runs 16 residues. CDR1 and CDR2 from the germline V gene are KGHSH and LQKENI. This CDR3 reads CASSPQGSSGNQPQHF. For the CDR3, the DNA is TGTGCCAGCTCACCACAGGGGAGTAGCGGCAATCAGCCCCAGCATTTT.

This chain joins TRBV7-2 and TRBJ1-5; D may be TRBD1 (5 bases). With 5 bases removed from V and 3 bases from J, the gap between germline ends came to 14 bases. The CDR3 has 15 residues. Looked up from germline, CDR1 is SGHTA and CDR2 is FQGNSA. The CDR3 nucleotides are TGTGCCAGCAGCATCAGGGTTTCCCCCAATCAGCCCCAGCATTTT. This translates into CASSIRVSPNQPQHF.

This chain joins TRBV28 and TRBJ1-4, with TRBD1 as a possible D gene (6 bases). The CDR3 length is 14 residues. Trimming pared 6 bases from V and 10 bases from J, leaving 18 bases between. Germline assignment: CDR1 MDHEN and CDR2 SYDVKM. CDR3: CASRATGPGGKLFF. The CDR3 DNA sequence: TGTGCCAGCAGAGCGACAGGACCAGGAGGAAAACTGTTTTTT.